This TCR beta chain emerged from a study of T cells in Graves' hyperthyroidism and ophthalmopathy (dated by TCRdb to about 2019). Regarding the study in general: Peripheral blood was collected at initial diagnosis, before any treatment. To identify TCR V-J signatures that set the groups apart, the researchers used a discovery cohort of about a hundred patients, made up of 43 with Graves' ophthalmopathy and about 60 with stable Graves' hyperthyroidism. Prospective prediction of ophthalmopathy was tested in an independent validation cohort consisting of 18 hyperthyroidism patients and approximately 16 patients who later progressed to ophthalmopathy. The roughly 100 discovery patients were randomly divided into training and test sets at a 7:3 ratio. Thyroid tissue and blood T-cell repertoires from about six Graves' hyperthyroidism patients were also compared in the study. After blood sampling, hyperthyroidism patients were treated with methimazole at a starting dose of 30 mg daily, and ophthalmopathy patients were treated with high-dose intravenous methylprednisolone. According to the paper, TCR Vbeta CDR3 sequencing was carried out on 120 to 150 peripheral blood samples, which came from over 40 ophthalmopathy, about 75 hyperthyroidism and 17 progressor patients. General findings and caveats noted by the study authors: In validation, the model predicted progression to ophthalmopathy a median of roughly 6.1 months before onset, with approximately 71% sensitivity and about 75% specificity. Most expanded thyroid clonotypes (frequency above 0.001) were also detected in blood, suggesting blood repertoires may reflect thyroid immune responses. A model built on a 13 V-J signature distinguished ophthalmopathy from stable hyperthyroidism, reaching roughly 88% sensitivity and about 81% specificity in cross-validation and 80%/75% in testing. No statistical method was used to set the sample size in advance, and investigators knew the group allocation.

The hyperthyroidism patients were between 18 and 65 years old and newly diagnosed, with a disease duration of less than 2 months. Patients with uncontrolled infections, other autoimmune diseases, pregnancy or lactation were excluded. Diagnoses were established on the basis of clinical symptoms, serum thyroxine and TRAb, thyroid ultrasound, and orbital computed tomography. Blood from progressor patients was drawn when they were first diagnosed with hyperthyroidism, before any ophthalmopathy symptoms appeared. PBMCs were isolated from approximately 10 ml of fresh peripheral blood by Ficoll-Paque density gradient centrifugation. Progressor patients were first diagnosed with Graves' hyperthyroidism and then developed ophthalmopathy during follow-up. Total RNA was extracted using Trizol reagent, and RNA quality was assessed on an Agilent 2100 Bioanalyzer. This clonotype was picked up many times. Its antigen is currently not known. Per-base quality was not reported, and no clone a single base away is much larger than it.

TCR beta CDR3 regions were amplified from RNA transcripts. For the first round of RT-PCR on the TCR CDR3, the HTBI primer set was used together with the Qiagen OneStep RT-PCR kit. Libraries were constructed in a second round of multiplex PCR, after which size selection and purification were carried out. Paired-end sequencing of the libraries was performed with 100 bp reads on an Illumina HiSeq2000. Per the source publication's procedure: Raw data were processed with SOAPnuke, discarding reads with adapters, uncalled bases, mean Phred below 15, or no exact constant-primer or identifier match. High-quality paired reads were merged with COPE v1.2.5, and unique nucleotide sequences were defined as clonotypes. MiTCR v1.1 was used to align the clonotypes against IMGT TRBV, TRBD and TRBJ reference segments. Analysis was restricted to V-J combinations with a frequency above 0.0001, which covered approximately 99% of repertoires. A TCS score was defined as the ratio between F50 (clonal expansion) and ExV (chaos), using BLOSUM62-based TCRdist between CDR3 peptides within each V-J. Welch's t-statistics and random forest reduced some 510 V-J features to 13, which were used in a naive Bayes classifier (R e1071). Using fastp at Q25 and MiXCR, TCRdb reprocessed the public reads and kept productive beta chains. Identical CDR3 proteins give one entry, which carries the most common genes and DNA. The V and J calls reflect TCRdb's pipeline rather than the authors' work. The sample table holds 650,000 to 850,000 distinct CDR3 sequences, of which around 20% were seen once. The ten largest clones add up to 15% to 20% of the sample.

The CDR3, cysteine through phenylalanine, is 17 amino acids long. CDR3 DNA only is kept here, 51 bases in frame from base 1. The V end gives up 1 base and the J end 1 base, leaving 9 bases in the junction not matched to a gene. As encoded in the germline V gene, CDR1 is SGHAT while CDR2 is FQNNGV. The clonotype was recovered from a woman aged 45-65 years with Graves' hyperthyroidism that later progressed to Graves' ophthalmopathy. The receptor chain draws on TRBV11-2 and TRBJ2-5, with 7 bases in between that match TRBD1. What was sequenced was blood. The CDR3 in this case is CASSLVFTGDSQETQYF. Here is the DNA: TGTGCCAGCAGCTTAGTTTTCACAGGGGATTCCCAAGAGACCCAGTACTTC.